This T cell receptor beta chain was obtained from a study of regulatory T cells in long-lasting Graves disease. Study-wide background: Persistent Graves' disease denoted over 5 years of antithyroid drugs plus positive TSH receptor antibodies.

Time point here: persistent/refractory GD, antithyroid drugs over 5 years with positive TRAb. RNA extracted from PBMCs served as the sequencing template. Patients hailed from an endocrinology department in Xi'an, China. The authors built TCR beta libraries using iRepertoire HTBI primers and Arm-PCR of CDR3 regions. TCRdb used MiXCR to reprocess the multiplex PCR reads, holding one entry per CDR3 protein. Here the sample spans more than 350,000 distinct CDR3 sequences, roughly a fifth being singletons. Study-level points and caveats: There was favoring of TRBV28, TRBJ1-2 and TRBJ2-5 in persistent disease. The persistent group shared 2,500 or so public clonotypes, more than the 966 shared by new patients.

CDR3 length: 15 residues. V was shortened by 5 bases and J by 1 base, with 13 bases between the two germline ends. To note about this clonotype: Its specificity is unknown.

This sequence was found in a female donor with Graves disease. The chain joins TRBV12-3 or TRBV12-4 to TRBJ2-3, with a possible D match to TRBD1 (6 bases). This specimen was peripheral blood mononuclear cells (PBMCs), taken when the disease was refractory, from a patient treated with antithyroid drugs. In DNA form, the CDR3 reads TGTGCCAGCAGTCATTACAGGGCAGGCACAGATACGCAGTATTTT. It translates to CASSHYRAGTDTQYF.